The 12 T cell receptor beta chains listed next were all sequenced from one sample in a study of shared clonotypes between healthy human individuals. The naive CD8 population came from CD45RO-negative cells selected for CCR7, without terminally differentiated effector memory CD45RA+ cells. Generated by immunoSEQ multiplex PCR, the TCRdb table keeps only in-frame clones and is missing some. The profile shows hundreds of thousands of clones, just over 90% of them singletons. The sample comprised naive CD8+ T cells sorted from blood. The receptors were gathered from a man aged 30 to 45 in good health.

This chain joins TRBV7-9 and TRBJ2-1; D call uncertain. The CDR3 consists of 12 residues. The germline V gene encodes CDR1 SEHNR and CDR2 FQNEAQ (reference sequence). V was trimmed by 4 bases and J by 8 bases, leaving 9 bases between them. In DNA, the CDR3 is TGTGCCAGCAGCTCATTAAGCTATGAGCAGTTCTTC. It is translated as CASSSLSYEQFF.

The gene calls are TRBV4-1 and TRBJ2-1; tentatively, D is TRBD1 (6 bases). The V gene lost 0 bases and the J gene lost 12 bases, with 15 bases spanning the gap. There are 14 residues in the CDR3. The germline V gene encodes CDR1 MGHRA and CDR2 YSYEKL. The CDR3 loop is CASSQEGQPEGQFF. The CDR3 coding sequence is TGCGCCAGCAGCCAAGAAGGACAGCCCGAGGGGCAGTTCTTC.

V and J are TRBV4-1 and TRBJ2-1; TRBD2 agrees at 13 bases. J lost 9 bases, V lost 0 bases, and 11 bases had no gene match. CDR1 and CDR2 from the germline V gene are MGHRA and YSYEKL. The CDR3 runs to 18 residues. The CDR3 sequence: CASSQESLGLAGVIEQFF. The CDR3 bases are TGCGCCAGCAGCCAAGAATCCCTCGGACTAGCGGGAGTTATTGAGCAGTTCTTC.

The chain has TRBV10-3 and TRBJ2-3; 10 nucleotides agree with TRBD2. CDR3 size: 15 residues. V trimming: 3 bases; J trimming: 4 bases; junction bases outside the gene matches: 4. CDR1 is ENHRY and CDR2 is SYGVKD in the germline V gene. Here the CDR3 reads CAISDNSGRPDTQYF. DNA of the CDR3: TGTGCCATCAGTGACAATAGCGGGAGGCCAGATACGCAGTATTTT.

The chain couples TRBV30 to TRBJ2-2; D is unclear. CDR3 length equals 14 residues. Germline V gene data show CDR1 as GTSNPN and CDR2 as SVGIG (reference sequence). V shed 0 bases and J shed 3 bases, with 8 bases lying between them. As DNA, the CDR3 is TGTGCCTGGAGTGTGGGTCCGCACACCGGGGAGCTGTTTTTT. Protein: CAWSVGPHTGELFF. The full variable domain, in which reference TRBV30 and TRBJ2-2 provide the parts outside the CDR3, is SQTIHQWPATLVQPVGSPLSLECTVEGTSNPNLYWYRQAAGRGLQLLFYSVGIGQISSEVPQNLSASRPQDRQFILSSKKLLLSDSGFYLCAWSVGPHTGELFFGEGSRLTVL.

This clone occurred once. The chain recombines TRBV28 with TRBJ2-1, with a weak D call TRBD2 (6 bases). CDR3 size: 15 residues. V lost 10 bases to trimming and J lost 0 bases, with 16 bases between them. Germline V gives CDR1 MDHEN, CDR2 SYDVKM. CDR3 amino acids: CATGGGGSSYNEQFF. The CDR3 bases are TGTGCCACCGGGGGAGGCGGGTCCTCCTACAATGAGCAGTTCTTC.

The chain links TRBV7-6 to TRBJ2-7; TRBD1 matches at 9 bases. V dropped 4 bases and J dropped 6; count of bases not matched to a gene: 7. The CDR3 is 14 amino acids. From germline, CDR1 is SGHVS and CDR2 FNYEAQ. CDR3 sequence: CASSSGQGPVEQYF. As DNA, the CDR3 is TGTGCCAGCAGCTCGGGACAGGGCCCGGTCGAGCAGTACTTC. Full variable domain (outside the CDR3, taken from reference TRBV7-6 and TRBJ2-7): GAGVSQSPRYKVTKRGQDVALRCDPISGHVSLYWYRQALGQGPEFLTYFNYEAQQDKSGLPNDRFSAERPEGSISTLTIQRTEQRDSAMYRCASSSGQGPVEQYFGPGTRLTVT.

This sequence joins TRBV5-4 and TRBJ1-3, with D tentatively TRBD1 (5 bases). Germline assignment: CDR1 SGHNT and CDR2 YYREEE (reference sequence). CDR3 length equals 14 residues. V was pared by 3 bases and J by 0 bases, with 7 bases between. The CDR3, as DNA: TGTGCCAGCAGCTGGGGGAGCTCTGGAAACACCATATATTTT. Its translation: CASSWGSSGNTIYF.

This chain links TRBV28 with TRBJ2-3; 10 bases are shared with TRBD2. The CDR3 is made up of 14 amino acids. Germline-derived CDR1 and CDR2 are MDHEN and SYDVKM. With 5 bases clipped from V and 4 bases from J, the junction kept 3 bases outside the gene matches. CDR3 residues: CASSPSGSADTQYF. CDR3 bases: TGTGCCAGCAGTCCTAGCGGGAGTGCAGATACGCAGTATTTT. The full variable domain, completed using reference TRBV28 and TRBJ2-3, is DVKVTQSSRYLVKRTGEKVFLECVQDMDHENMFWYRQDPGLGLRLIYFSYDVKMKEKGDIPEGYSVSREKKERFSLILESASTNQTSMYLCASSPSGSADTQYFGPGTRLTVL.

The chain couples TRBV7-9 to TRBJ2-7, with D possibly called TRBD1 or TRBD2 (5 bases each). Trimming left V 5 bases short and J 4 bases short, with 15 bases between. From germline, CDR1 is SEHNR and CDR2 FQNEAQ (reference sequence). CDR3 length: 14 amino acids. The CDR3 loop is CASSGRQGAYEQYF. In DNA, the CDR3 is TGTGCCAGCAGCGGGCGGCAGGGAGCTTACGAGCAGTACTTC.

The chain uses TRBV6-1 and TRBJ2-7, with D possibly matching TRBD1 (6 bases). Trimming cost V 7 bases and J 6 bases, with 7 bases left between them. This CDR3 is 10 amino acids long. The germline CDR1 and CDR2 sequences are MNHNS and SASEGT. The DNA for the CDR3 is TGTGCCAGCAAGGGGGTCGAGCAGTACTTC. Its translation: CASKGVEQYF.

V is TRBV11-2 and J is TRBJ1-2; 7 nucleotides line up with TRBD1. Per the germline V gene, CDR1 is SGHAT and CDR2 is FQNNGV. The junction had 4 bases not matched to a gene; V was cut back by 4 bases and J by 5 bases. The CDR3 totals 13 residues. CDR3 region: CASSSQGQYGYTF. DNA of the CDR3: TGTGCCAGCAGCTCCCAGGGACAGTATGGCTACACCTTC.